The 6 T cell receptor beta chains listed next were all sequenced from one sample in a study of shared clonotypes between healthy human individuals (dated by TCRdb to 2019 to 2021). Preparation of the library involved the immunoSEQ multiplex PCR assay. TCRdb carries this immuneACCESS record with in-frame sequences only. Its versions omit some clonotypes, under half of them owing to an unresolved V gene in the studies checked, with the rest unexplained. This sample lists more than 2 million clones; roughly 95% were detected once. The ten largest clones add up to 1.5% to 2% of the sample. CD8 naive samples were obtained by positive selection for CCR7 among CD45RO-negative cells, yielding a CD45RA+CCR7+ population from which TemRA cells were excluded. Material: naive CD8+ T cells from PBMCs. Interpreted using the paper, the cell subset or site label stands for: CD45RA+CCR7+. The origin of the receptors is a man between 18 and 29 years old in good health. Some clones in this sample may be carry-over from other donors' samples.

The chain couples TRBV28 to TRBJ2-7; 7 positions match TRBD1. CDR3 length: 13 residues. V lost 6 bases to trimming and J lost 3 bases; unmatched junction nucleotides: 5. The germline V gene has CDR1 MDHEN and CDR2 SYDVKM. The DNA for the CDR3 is TGTGCCAGCAGGCGGACAGGAGACTACGAGCAGTACTTC. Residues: CASRRTGDYEQYF.

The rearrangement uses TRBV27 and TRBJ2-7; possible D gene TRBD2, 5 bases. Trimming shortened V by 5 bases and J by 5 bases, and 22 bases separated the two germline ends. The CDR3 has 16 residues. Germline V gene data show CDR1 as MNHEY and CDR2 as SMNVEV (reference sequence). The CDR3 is CASSLLATVFPDEQYF. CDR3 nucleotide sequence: TGTGCCAGCAGTCTCCTAGCTACGGTCTTCCCCGACGAGCAGTACTTC.

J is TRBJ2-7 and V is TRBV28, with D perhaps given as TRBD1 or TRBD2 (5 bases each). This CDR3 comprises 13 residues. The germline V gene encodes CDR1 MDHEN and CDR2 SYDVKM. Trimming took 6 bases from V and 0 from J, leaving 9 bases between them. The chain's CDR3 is CASRGEVSYEQYF. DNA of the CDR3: TGTGCCAGCAGGGGGGAAGTCTCCTACGAGCAGTACTTC.

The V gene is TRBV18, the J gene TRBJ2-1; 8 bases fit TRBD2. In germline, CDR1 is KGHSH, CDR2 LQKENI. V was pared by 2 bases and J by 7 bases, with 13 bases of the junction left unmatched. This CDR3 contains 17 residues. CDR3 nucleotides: TGTGCCAGCTCACCATGGCCCGGGACTAGTGTTAGTAATGAGCAGTTCTTC. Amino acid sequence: CASSPWPGTSVSNEQFF.

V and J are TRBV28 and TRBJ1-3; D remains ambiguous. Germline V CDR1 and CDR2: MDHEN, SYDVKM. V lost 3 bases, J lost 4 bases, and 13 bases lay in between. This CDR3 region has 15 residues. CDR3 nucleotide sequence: TGTGCCAGCAGTTTTCTGGGCGGGCAAGGAAACACCATATATTTT. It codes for CASSFLGGQGNTIYF. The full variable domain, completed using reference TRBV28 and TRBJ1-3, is DVKVTQSSRYLVKRTGEKVFLECVQDMDHENMFWYRQDPGLGLRLIYFSYDVKMKEKGDIPEGYSVSREKKERFSLILESASTNQTSMYLCASSFLGGQGNTIYFGEGSWLTVV.

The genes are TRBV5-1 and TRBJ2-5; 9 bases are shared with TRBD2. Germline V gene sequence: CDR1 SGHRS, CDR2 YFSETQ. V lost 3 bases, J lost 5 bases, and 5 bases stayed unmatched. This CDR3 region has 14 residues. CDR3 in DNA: TGCGCCAGCAGCTGGCCTAGCGGGATGGAGACCCAGTACTTC. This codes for CASSWPSGMETQYF.